Below are 21 T cell receptor beta chains sequenced from a single sample in a study of T-cell reconstitution after alpha-beta-depleted transplantation in children. TCRbeta library construction was performed incorporating unique molecular identifiers. Each CDR3 protein gets one entry after TCRdb re-called the PCR reads with MiXCR. The table includes about a million distinct CDR3 sequences, about 29% detected once. The material sequenced was PBMCs, mostly from graft donor cells, taken 360 days after TCRalphabeta/CD19-depleted stem cell transplant. Receptors originate from a boy under three years old who had a stem cell transplant for SCID, so the T cells may come from the graft donor.

A few counts support this clonotype. This chain links TRBV2 with TRBJ2-1, with 16 bases fitting TRBD2. After removal of 6 bases from V and 0 bases from J, the junction contained 2 bases not matched to a gene. This CDR3 is built from 17 residues. The germline CDR1 and CDR2 sequences are SNHLY and FYNNEI. CDR3: CASRGLAGGSSYNEQFF. The CDR3, as DNA: TGTGCCAGCAGGGGACTAGCGGGGGGGTCCTCCTACAATGAGCAGTTCTTC.

This clonotype was counted between two and nine times. V gene TRBV20-1 combines with J gene TRBJ2-7; 8 nucleotides line up with TRBD1. The CDR3 has 12 amino acids. V trimming: 6 bases; J trimming: 7 bases; junction bases outside the gene matches: 8. Germline loops: CDR1 DFQATT, CDR2 SNEGSKA (reference sequence). The CDR3 is CSAKPGGQEQYF. CDR3 coding DNA: TGCAGTGCCAAACCAGGGGGCCAGGAGCAGTACTTC.

The chain couples TRBV2 to TRBJ2-1; D tentatively reads TRBD1 or TRBD2 (5 bases each). Germline V gene lookup returns CDR1 SNHLY and CDR2 FYNNEI. Trimming cost V 6 bases and J 0 bases, with 12 bases left between them. The CDR3 length is 15 residues. The CDR3 reads CASRGTESSYNEQFF. CDR3 coding DNA: TGTGCCAGCAGGGGGACCGAAAGCTCCTACAATGAGCAGTTCTTC.

This clonotype occurred a few times. V and J are TRBV12-3 or TRBV12-4 and TRBJ2-7; the match to TRBD2 covers 12 bases. The CDR3 extends over 17 amino acids. V was clipped by 1 base and J by 3 bases; unmatched bases: 7. The CDR3 DNA follows: TGTGCCAGCAGTTTAGGAGACCGACTAGCGGGGGTCTACGAGCAGTACTTC. Translation gives CASSLGDRLAGVYEQYF.

This clonotype has a handful of counts. The chain is built from TRBV20-1 and TRBJ2-7, with TRBD2 matching over 8 bases. CDR3 length: 13 amino acids. From germline, CDR1 is DFQATT and CDR2 SNEGSKA (reference sequence). Trimming cost V 3 bases and J 5 bases; bases outside gene matches: 6. CDR3 amino acids: CSASGGATDEQYF. The CDR3 DNA reads TGCAGTGCTAGCGGGGGGGCCACGGACGAGCAGTACTTC.

The rearrangement uses TRBV5-1 and TRBJ2-5; D could derive from TRBD1 or TRBD2 (6 bases each). This CDR3 is 15 amino acids long. Germline lookup yields CDR1 SGHRS and CDR2 YFSETQ. Trimming cost V 2 bases and J 4 bases, with 15 bases left between them. CDR3 amino acids: CASSFDGGLGETQYF. CDR3 sequence (DNA): TGCGCCAGCAGCTTCGACGGGGGCCTAGGAGAGACCCAGTACTTC.

This clonotype was counted between two and nine times. This sequence joins TRBV19 and TRBJ2-2; no firm D call. This CDR3 contains 13 residues. With 3 bases removed from V and 5 bases from J, the gap between germline ends came to 7 bases. Per the germline V gene, CDR1 is LNHDA and CDR2 is SQIVND (reference sequence). CDR3: CASSMRETGELFF. DNA of the CDR3: TGTGCCAGTAGTATGCGAGAAACCGGGGAGCTGTTTTTT.

J is TRBJ2-1 and V is TRBV12-3 or TRBV12-4; 9 bases line up with TRBD2. J gave up 10 bases and V 5 bases, and 12 bases lay outside the gene matches. The length of the CDR3 is 15 residues. CDR3 residues: CASSVTSIAGVEQFF. CDR3 nucleotides: TGTGCCAGCAGTGTCACCTCTATAGCGGGGGTAGAGCAGTTCTTC.

CDR3 bases: TGTGCCAGCAGTTTTGACCGCTACACCGGGGAGCTGTTTTTT. Translation gives CASSFDRYTGELFF. The chain couples TRBV12-3 or TRBV12-4 to TRBJ2-2; D not resolved. CDR3 length: 14 residues. Trimming removed 3 bases at V and 3 bases at J, with 8 bases between.

The chain has TRBV3-1 and TRBJ2-7, with unresolved D. Trimming stripped 1 base from V and 5 bases from J, with 3 bases between. Germline V gene data show CDR1 as LGHDT and CDR2 as YNNKEL (reference sequence). CDR3 length: 11 residues. The CDR3 DNA follows: TGTGCCAGCAGCCAAGCTCACGAGCAGTACTTC. Translated: CASSQAHEQYF.

In DNA form, the CDR3 reads TGTGCCAGCAGGACTGGGGGATTCAATCAGCCCCAGCATTTT. Its translation: CASRTGGFNQPQHF. The V call is TRBV6-2 or TRBV6-3, the J call TRBJ1-5, with D possibly TRBD1 on 5 matching bases. Germline-derived CDR1 and CDR2 are MNHEY and SVGEGT. V was clipped by 6 bases and J by 3 bases, with 12 bases between them. The CDR3 consists of 14 residues.

The chain recombines TRBV12-3 or TRBV12-4 with TRBJ2-6, with D uncertain. The CDR3 length is 15 residues. V shed 7 bases and J shed 0 bases, with 10 bases lying between them. CDR3 loop: CASTFFGSGANVLTF. As DNA, the CDR3 is TGTGCCAGCACCTTCTTCGGCTCTGGGGCCAACGTCCTGACTTTC.

V and J are TRBV12-3 or TRBV12-4 and TRBJ1-6; possible D gene TRBD1, 5 bases. The V end was cut by 3 bases, the J end by 7 bases, with 13 bases between. The CDR3 has 15 residues. CDR3 DNA: TGTGCCAGCAGTTTGGGTCCGAACAGGAATTCACCCCTCCACTTT. This translates into CASSLGPNRNSPLHF.

The rearrangement uses TRBV12-3 or TRBV12-4 and TRBJ2-1, with a weak D call TRBD2 (7 bases). This CDR3 has 14 amino acids. V was trimmed by 1 base and J by 10 bases, leaving 14 bases between them. This CDR3 is CASSLEGGVTEQFF. The CDR3 region has the DNA TGTGCCAGCAGTTTAGAGGGGGGGGTGACGGAGCAGTTCTTC.

This clonotype occurred a few times. The chain has TRBV12-3 or TRBV12-4 and TRBJ1-1; no clear D gene. This CDR3 spans 16 amino acids. The V end lost 6 bases, the J end lost 0 bases, and 17 bases lay between the germline ends. DNA of the CDR3: TGTGCCAGCAGGACGCCACCGGGCTACATGAACACTGAAGCTTTCTTT. Translated, it gives CASRTPPGYMNTEAFF.

This clonotype appeared a few times. The chain uses TRBV10-3 and TRBJ2-7; perhaps TRBD2 as D (6 bases). There are 14 residues in the CDR3. Germline-derived CDR1 and CDR2 are ENHRY and SYGVKD. Trimming took off 2 bases at V and 7 bases at J, with 15 bases between the two ends. This chain's CDR3 is CAISELATYWEQYF. The CDR3 bases are TGTGCCATCAGTGAGCTAGCGACCTACTGGGAGCAGTACTTC.

The V gene is TRBV28, the J gene TRBJ2-1; D not certain. Germline-derived CDR1 and CDR2 are MDHEN and SYDVKM. Trimming removed 2 bases at V and 0 bases at J, with 14 bases between. CDR3 length equals 17 residues. The CDR3 DNA reads as TGTGCCAGCAGTTTAGATACAGTGACGGGCTCCTACAATGAGCAGTTCTTC. Protein product: CASSLDTVTGSYNEQFF.

The chain is built from TRBV7-2 and TRBJ1-1, with D unresolved. Trimming removed 3 bases from V and 3 bases from J, with 8 bases in between. The CDR3 totals 13 residues. Germline V CDR1 and CDR2: SGHTA, FQGNSA. CDR3 in DNA: TGTGCCAGCAGCTTGCTTCTGTACACTGAAGCTTTCTTT. This gives the protein CASSLLLYTEAFF.

This chain joins TRBV5-5 and TRBJ2-4; D ambiguous. Germline assignment: CDR1 SGHKS and CDR2 YYEKEE (reference sequence). The V end lost 0 bases, the J end lost 0 bases, and 4 bases lay between the germline ends. The CDR3 has 14 amino acids. The CDR3 nucleotides are TGTGCCAGCAGCTTGGTGGTAGCCAAAAACATTCAGTACTTC. Translated, it gives CASSLVVAKNIQYF.

This chain connects TRBV7-2 to TRBJ2-5; 11 bases are a match to TRBD2. This CDR3 has 15 amino acids. Germline lookup yields CDR1 SGHTA and CDR2 FQGNSA. With 3 bases clipped from V and 4 bases from J, the junction kept 4 bases outside the gene matches. The CDR3 DNA sequence: TGTGCCAGCAGCTTGGCACTAGCGGGGGTAGAGACCCAGTACTTC. It encodes CASSLALAGVETQYF.

The chain carries TRBV29-1 and TRBJ1-4; D call uncertain. With 7 bases removed from V and 3 bases from J, the gap between germline ends came to 9 bases. The CDR3 spans 12 residues. Germline-derived CDR1 and CDR2 are SQVTM and ANQGSEA. CDR3 amino acids: CSGWQPNEKLFF. CDR3 in DNA: TGCAGCGGTTGGCAGCCTAATGAAAAACTGTTTTTT.